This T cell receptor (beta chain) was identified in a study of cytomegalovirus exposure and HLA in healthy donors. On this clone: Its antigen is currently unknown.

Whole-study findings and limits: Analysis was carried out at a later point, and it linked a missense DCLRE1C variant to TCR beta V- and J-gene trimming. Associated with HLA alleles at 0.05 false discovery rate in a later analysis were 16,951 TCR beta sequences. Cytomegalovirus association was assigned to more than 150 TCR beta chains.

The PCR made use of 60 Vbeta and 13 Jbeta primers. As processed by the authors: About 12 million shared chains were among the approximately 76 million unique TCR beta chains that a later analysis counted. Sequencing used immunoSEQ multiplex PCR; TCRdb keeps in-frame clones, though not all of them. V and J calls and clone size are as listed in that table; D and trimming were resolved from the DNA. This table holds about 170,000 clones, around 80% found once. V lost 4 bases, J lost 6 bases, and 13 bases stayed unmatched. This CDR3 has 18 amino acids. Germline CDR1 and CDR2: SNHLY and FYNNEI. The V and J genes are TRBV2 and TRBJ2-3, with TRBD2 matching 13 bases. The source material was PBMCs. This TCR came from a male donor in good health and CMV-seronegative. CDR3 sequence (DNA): TGTGCCAGCAGTGGCGGTGGACTAGCGGGGGAATCGCGGGATACGCAGTATTTT. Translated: CASSGGGLAGESRDTQYF.